These T cell receptor beta chains were read from a single sample in a study of Graves' ophthalmopathy and Graves' hyperthyroidism. TCRdb independently ran MiXCR on the multiplex PCR reads; one entry per CDR3 protein. The sample lists over a million distinct CDR3 sequences, 35% to 40% seen once, with 11% in the top ten. Material for sequencing was peripheral blood or thyroid tissue (not recorded which). These receptors all stem from an adult man with Graves' hyperthyroidism. CDR3s include the opening cysteine and the closing phenylalanine or tryptophan. Fields, in order: clone size, D gene, J gene, V gene, CDR3 protein, CDR3 DNA. A D gene is named only where the DNA matches it firmly. Only some rows state a clone size, as once, few, many or a class for expanded clones.

- | - | TRBJ1-1 | TRBV25-1 | CASSEFPGGRFEAFF | TGTGCCAGCAGTGAATTCCCGGGGGGTCGATTTGAAGCTTTCTTT
many | TRBD1 | TRBJ1-5 | TRBV2 | CASSRDRGMQPQHF | TGTGCCAGCAGCAGGGACAGGGGGATGCAGCCCCAGCATTTT
- | - | TRBJ1-1 | TRBV4-3 | CASSQAYRDLNTEAFF | TGCGCCAGCAGCCAAGCCTACCGGGATTTGAACACTGAAGCTTTCTTT
- | - | TRBJ1-2 | TRBV2 | CASRSRGRAESYTF | TGTGCCAGCAGGAGCCGGGGCAGGGCTGAAAGCTACACCTTC
- | TRBD2 | TRBJ2-5 | TRBV5-1 | CASSWVSSGGKTQYF | TGCGCCAGCAGCTGGGTTTCTAGCGGGGGCAAGACCCAGTACTTC
- | - | TRBJ1-1 | TRBV9 | CASSVGGVGEAFF | TGTGCCAGCAGCGTAGGGGGTGTGGGGGAAGCTTTCTTT
once | TRBD2 | TRBJ2-7 | TRBV25-1 | CASSPPSGAISYEQYF | TGTGCCAGCTCACCACCTAGCGGGGCAATCTCCTACGAGCAGTACTTC
- | - | TRBJ2-5 | TRBV11-2 | CASSPEGFGETQYF | TGTGCCAGCAGCCCAGAGGGTTTTGGCGAGACCCAGTACTTC
many | TRBD1 | TRBJ1-2 | TRBV10-3 | CAISETRDRENWGYTF | TGTGCCATCAGTGAGACCCGGGACAGGGAGAACTGGGGCTACACCTTC
- | TRBD1 | TRBJ1-2 | TRBV7-9 | CASSLGGGRPYGYTF | TGTGCCAGCAGCTTAGGAGGGGGCAGACCTTATGGCTACACCTTC
- | TRBD2 | TRBJ2-5 | TRBV7-2 | CASRRRTSGGLETQYF | TGTGCCAGCAGACGGAGGACTAGCGGGGGCTTAGAGACCCAGTACTTC
- | - | TRBJ2-5 | TRBV18 | CASSPTDAQETQYF | TGTGCCAGCTCACCAACGGACGCCCAAGAGACCCAGTACTTC
- | TRBD1 | TRBJ1-5 | TRBV29-1 | CSVDRGQSFGQHF | TGCAGCGTTGACAGGGGACAGTCATTCGGACAGCATTTT
- | TRBD2 | TRBJ2-7 | TRBV25-1 | CASSELVSGGFYEQYF | TGTGCCAGCAGTGAATTGGTTAGCGGGGGGTTCTACGAGCAGTACTTC
- | - | TRBJ1-4 | TRBV5-1 | CASGLGPNEKLFF | TGCGCCAGCGGCCTCGGCCCTAATGAAAAACTGTTTTTT
- | - | TRBJ1-5 | TRBV18 | CASSPIGEEPQHF | TGTGCCAGCTCACCGATCGGGGAGGAGCCCCAGCATTTT
- | TRBD2 | TRBJ2-2 | TRBV7-6 | CASRLAGRGALTGELFF | TGTGCCAGCAGATTAGCGGGGAGAGGGGCACTCACCGGGGAGCTGTTTTTT
many | TRBD1 | TRBJ1-3 | TRBV7-9 | CASSLRTDRGHGNTIYF | TGTGCCAGCAGCTTAAGGACGGACAGGGGGCATGGAAACACCATATATTTT
- | - | TRBJ2-2 | TRBV19 | CASSMRSANTGELFF | TGTGCCAGTAGTATGCGGTCAGCGAACACCGGGGAGCTGTTTTTT
- | TRBD1 | TRBJ2-7 | TRBV15 | CATSRVTGQGASYEQYF | TGTGCCACCAGCAGGGTGACGGGACAGGGGGCCTCCTACGAGCAGTACTTC
few | - | TRBJ2-7 | TRBV7-3 | CASSHPGGTYEQYF | TGTGCCAGCAGCCACCCCGGCGGGACCTACGAGCAGTACTTC
- | - | TRBJ1-2 | TRBV29-1 | CSVTGGGYGYTF | TGCAGCGTAACCGGGGGTGGGTATGGCTACACCTTC
few | - | TRBJ2-7 | TRBV7-9 | CASSSSVPAAPPVVGRYEQYF | -
few | TRBD2 | TRBJ2-7 | TRBV19 | CASSILAGAPEQYF | TGTGCCAGTAGTATTCTAGCGGGAGCGCCCGAGCAGTACTTC
few | TRBD2 | TRBJ2-3 | TRBV7-9 | CASSREGSTDTQYF | TGTGCCAGCAGCAGGGAGGGAAGCACAGATACGCAGTATTTT
- | - | TRBJ1-5 | TRBV12-3/TRBV12-4 | CASKHSTESNQPQHF | TGTGCCAGCAAACACTCGACGGAAAGCAATCAGCCCCAGCATTTT
- | TRBD1 | TRBJ2-7 | TRBV6-1 | CASSSDREFYEQYF | TGTGCCAGCAGTTCTGACAGGGAGTTCTACGAGCAGTACTTC
many | - | TRBJ1-1 | TRBV2 | CASAGDTEAFF | TGTGCCAGCGCAGGTGACACTGAAGCTTTCTTT
few | TRBD2 | TRBJ2-5 | TRBV28 | CASSLRGLPPVETQYF | TGTGCCAGCAGTTTAAGGGGACTACCTCCCGTTGAGACCCAGTACTTC
- | - | TRBJ1-1 | TRBV10-3 | CAISVSKRNTEAFF | TGTGCCATCAGTGTCTCGAAAAGGAACACTGAAGCTTTCTTT
- | - | TRBJ1-2 | TRBV29-1 | CSLPGRDYGYTF | TGCAGCTTGCCAGGGAGAGACTATGGCTACACCTTC
- | - | TRBJ1-2 | TRBV6-4 | CASSLGVDYGYTF | TGTGCCAGCAGTTTGGGGGTGGACTATGGCTACACCTTC
few | - | TRBJ1-1 | TRBV7-9 | CASSRGLLTEAFF | TGTGCCAGCAGCCGGGGGTTGCTCACTGAAGCTTTCTTT
- | - | TRBJ1-1 | TRBV29-1 | CSLAFGVNTEAFF | TGCAGCTTAGCGTTTGGCGTGAACACTGAAGCTTTCTTT
- | - | TRBJ2-2 | TRBV9 | CASSDSANTGELFF | TGTGCCAGCAGCGATAGCGCGAACACCGGGGAGCTGTTTTTT
few | TRBD2 | TRBJ2-7 | TRBV5-6 | CASSVGGGLHTNEQYF | TGTGCCAGCAGCGTCGGTGGGGGACTACATACTAACGAGCAGTACTTC
many | TRBD1 | TRBJ2-7 | TRBV7-9 | CASSPTPGQASYEQYF | TGTGCCAGCAGTCCAACGCCAGGACAGGCCTCCTACGAGCAGTACTTC
many | - | TRBJ1-2 | TRBV7-9 | CASSPNLLDAGYTF | TGTGCCAGCAGCCCTAATCTCCTCGATGCTGGCTACACCTTC
many | TRBD2 | TRBJ2-7 | TRBV29-1 | CSVDVAGGLEQYF | TGCAGCGTTGACGTTGCGGGGGGGCTCGAGCAGTACTTC
many | - | TRBJ1-3 | TRBV7-9 | CASSATGFGNTIYF | TGTGCCAGCAGCGCGACAGGATTCGGAAACACCATATATTTT
few | - | TRBJ2-2 | TRBV20-1 | CSAITGNTGELFF | TGCAGTGCCATCACAGGGAACACCGGGGAGCTGTTTTTT
many | TRBD1 | TRBJ1-3 | TRBV5-1 | CASSARQGVSGNTIYF | TGCGCCAGCAGCGCCAGACAGGGCGTCTCTGGAAACACCATATATTTT
- | - | TRBJ2-6 | TRBV28 | CASSGRDSGANVLTF | TGTGCCAGCAGCGGACGGGACTCTGGGGCCAACGTCCTGACTTTC
many | - | TRBJ1-1 | TRBV14 | CASSQAGEGTEAFF | TGTGCCAGCAGCCAAGCCGGGGAGGGGACTGAAGCTTTCTTT
many | - | TRBJ1-1 | TRBV29-1 | CSGGRGYRSFF | TGCAGCGGAGGGCGTGGGTATCGGTCTTTCTTT